Sequencing of this T cell receptor (beta chain) was carried out in a study of response to subunit inactivated influenza vaccine. This clonotype has a count of ten or more. Its antigen is currently unknown. At one end, the junction sequence differs from germline, possibly due to a read error. The CDR3 totals 15 residues. CDR1 SGHRS and CDR2 YFSETQ come from the germline V gene. A single record per CDR3 protein comes from TCRdb applying MiXCR to the RT-PCR reads. Of fewer than 650,000 distinct CDR3 sequences listed, 10% to 15% are singletons. Study results and caveats: Every seasonal influenza vaccination brings in few new T cells, the authors suggested.

This chain connects TRBV5-1 to TRBJ2-1; the match to TRBD2 covers 11 bases. This clonotype was sampled from a man aged 50-59 years who received an inactivated influenza vaccine. Sequencing was performed on PBMCs from blood, taken roughly 48 days after vaccination. CDR3 DNA: TGTGCCAGCAGTTTATTAGCGGGGGGGCTCAATGAGCAGTTCTTC. Translation gives CASSLLAGGLNEQFF.